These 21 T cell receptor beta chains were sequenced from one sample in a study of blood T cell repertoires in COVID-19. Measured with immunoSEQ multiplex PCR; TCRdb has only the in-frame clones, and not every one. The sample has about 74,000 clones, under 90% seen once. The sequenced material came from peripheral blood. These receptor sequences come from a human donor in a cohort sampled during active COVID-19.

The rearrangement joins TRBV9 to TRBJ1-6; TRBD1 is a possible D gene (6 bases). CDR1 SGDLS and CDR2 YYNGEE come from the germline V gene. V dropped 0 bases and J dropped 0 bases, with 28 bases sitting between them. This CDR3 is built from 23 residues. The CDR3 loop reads CASSVVSGCLSGAGSSYNSPLHF. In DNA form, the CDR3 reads TGTGCCAGCAGCGTAGTCTCGGGGTGTCTATCAGGGGCCGGTTCCTCCTATAATTCACCCCTCCACTTT.

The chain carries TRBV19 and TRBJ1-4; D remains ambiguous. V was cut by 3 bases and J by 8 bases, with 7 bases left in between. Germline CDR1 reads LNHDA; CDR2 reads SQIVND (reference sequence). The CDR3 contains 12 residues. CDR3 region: CASSIRGEKLFF. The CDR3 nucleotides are TGTGCCAGTAGTATCCGAGGGGAAAAACTGTTTTTT. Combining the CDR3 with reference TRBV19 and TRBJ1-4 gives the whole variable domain DGGITQSPKYLFRKEGQNVTLSCEQNLNHDAMYWYRQDPGQGLRLIYYSQIVNDFQKGDIAEGYSVSREKKESFPLTVTSAQKNPTAFYLCASSIRGEKLFFGSGTQLSVL.

The CDR3 DNA follows: TGTGCCTGTCGCCGGGACAGGGAAAAATTTGTCCATGGCTACACCTTC. Its translation: CACRRDREKFVHGYTF. The chain uses TRBV30 and TRBJ1-2, with 9 bases that match TRBD1. After removal of 6 bases from V and 6 bases from J, the junction contained 17 bases not matched to a gene. Per germline, CDR1 GTSNPN and CDR2 SVGIG (reference sequence). The CDR3 is made up of 16 amino acids.

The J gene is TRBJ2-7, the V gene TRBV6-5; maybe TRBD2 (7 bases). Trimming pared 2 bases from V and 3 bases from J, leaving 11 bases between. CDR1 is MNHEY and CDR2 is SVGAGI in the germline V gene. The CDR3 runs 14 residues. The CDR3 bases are TGTGCCAGCAGTTACGGGGGGGGCGGCTACGAGCAGTACTTC. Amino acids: CASSYGGGGYEQYF.

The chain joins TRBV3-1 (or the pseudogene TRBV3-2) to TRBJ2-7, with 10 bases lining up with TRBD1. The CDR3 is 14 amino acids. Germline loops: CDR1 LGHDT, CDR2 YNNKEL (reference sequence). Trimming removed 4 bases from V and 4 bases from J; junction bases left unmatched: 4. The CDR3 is CASSRQGAGYEQYF. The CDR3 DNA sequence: TGTGCCAGCAGCCGACAGGGGGCCGGTTACGAGCAGTACTTC.

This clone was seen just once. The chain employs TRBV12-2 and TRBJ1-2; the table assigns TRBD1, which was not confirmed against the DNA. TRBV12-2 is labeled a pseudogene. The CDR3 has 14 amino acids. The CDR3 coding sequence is TGTGCAAGTCGCTCCAAAGGGGACAGTTCAGGCTACACCTTC. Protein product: CASRSKGDSSGYTF.

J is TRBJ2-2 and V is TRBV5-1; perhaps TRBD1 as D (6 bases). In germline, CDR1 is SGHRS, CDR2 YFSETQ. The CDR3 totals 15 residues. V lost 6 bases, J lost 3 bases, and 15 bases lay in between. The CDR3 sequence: CASNPQAGDTGELFF. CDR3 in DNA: TGCGCCAGCAACCCCCAGGCAGGGGACACCGGGGAGCTGTTTTTT.

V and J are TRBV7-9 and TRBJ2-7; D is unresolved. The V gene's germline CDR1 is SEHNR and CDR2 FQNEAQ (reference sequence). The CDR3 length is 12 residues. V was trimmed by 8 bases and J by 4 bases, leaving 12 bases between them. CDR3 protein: CASRQASYEQYF. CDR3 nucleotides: TGTGCCAGCCGGCAGGCAAGTTACGAGCAGTACTTC.

The CDR3 nucleotides are TGTGCCAGCAGCTTCTCAACGGACAGCTCCTACGAGCAGTACTTC. Its protein is CASSFSTDSSYEQYF. The chain employs TRBV11-2 and TRBJ2-7; D may be TRBD1 (6 bases). Trimming shortened V by 3 bases and J by 0 bases, and 12 bases separated the two germline ends. CDR1 SGHAT and CDR2 FQNNGV come from the germline V gene. The CDR3 loop spans 15 amino acids. Filled out from reference TRBV11-2 and TRBJ2-7, the complete variable domain reads EAGVAQSPRYKIIEKRQSVAFWCNPISGHATLYWYQQILGQGPKLLIQFQNNGVVDDSQLPKDRFSAERLKGVDSTLKIQPAKLEDSAVYLCASSFSTDSSYEQYFGPGTRLTVT.

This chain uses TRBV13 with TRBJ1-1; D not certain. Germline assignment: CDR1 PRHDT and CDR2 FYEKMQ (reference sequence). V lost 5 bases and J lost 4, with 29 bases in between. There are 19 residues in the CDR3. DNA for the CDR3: TGTGCCAGCAGCCGAACCAGTTCATTCGACCCCCATCCGGGCACTGAAGCTTTCTTT. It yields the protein CASSRTSSFDPHPGTEAFF.

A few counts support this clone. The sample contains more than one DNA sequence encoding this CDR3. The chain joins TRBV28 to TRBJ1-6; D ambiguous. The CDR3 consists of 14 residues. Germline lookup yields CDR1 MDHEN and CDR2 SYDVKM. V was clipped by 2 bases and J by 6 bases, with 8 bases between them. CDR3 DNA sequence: TGTGCCAGCAGTTTAGTAACAGCTAATTCACCCCTCCACTTT. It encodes CASSLVTANSPLHF.

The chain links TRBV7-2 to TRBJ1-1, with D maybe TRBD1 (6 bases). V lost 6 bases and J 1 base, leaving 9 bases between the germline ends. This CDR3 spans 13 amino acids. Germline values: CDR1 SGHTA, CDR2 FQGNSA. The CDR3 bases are TGTGCCAGCAGTCGACAGGAGAACACTGAAGCTTTCTTT. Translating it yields CASSRQENTEAFF.

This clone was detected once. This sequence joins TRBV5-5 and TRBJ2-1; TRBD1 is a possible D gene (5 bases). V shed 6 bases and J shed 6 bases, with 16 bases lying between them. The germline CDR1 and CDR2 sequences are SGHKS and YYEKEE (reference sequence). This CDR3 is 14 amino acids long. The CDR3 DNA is TGTGCCAGCATCAAGGGGTCCCCCGCCAATGAGCAGTTCTTC. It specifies CASIKGSPANEQFF.

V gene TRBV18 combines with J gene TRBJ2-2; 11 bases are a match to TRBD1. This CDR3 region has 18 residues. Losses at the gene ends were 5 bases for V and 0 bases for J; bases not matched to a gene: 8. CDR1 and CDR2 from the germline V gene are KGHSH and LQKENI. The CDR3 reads CASSLLGQGASNTGELFF. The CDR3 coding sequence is TGTGCCAGCTCATTGCTTGGACAGGGGGCTTCGAACACCGGGGAGCTGTTTTTT.

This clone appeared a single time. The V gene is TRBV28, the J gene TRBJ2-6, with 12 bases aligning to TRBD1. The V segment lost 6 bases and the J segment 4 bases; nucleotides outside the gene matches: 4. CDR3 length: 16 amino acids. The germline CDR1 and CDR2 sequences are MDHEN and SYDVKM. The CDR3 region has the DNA TGTGCCAGCAGGGGACAGGGGGCGGGGGGGGCCAACGTCCTGACTTTC. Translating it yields CASRGQGAGGANVLTF.

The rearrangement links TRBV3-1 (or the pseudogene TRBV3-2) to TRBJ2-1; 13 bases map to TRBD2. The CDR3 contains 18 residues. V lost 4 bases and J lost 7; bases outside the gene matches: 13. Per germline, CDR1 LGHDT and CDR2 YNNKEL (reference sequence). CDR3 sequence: CASSLQGLAGAGGNEQFF. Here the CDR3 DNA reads TGTGCCAGCAGCCTCCAAGGACTAGCGGGGGCTGGAGGGAATGAGCAGTTCTTC.

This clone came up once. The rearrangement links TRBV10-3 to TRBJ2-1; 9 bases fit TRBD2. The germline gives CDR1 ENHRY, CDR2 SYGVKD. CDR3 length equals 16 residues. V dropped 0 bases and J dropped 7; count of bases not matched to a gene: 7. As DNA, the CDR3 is TGTGCCATCAGTGAGTCTGGGTCTAGCGGGGCTAATGAGCAGTTCTTC. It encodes CAISESGSSGANEQFF.

The CDR3 region is CASSQDLIGINYGYTF. The CDR3 region has the DNA TGTGCCAGCAGCCAAGATTTGATCGGGATTAACTATGGCTACACCTTC. V gene TRBV3-1 (or the pseudogene TRBV3-2) combines with J gene TRBJ1-2, with no clear D. CDR3 length: 16 residues. In germline, CDR1 is LGHDT, CDR2 YNNKEL (reference sequence). V was pared by 0 bases and J by 1 base, with 12 bases between.

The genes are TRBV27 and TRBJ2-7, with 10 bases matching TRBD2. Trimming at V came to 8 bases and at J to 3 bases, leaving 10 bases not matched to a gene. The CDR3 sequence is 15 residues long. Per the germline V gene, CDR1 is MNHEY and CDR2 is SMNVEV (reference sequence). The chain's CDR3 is CASSAPSGGGYEQYF. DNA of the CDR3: TGTGCCAGCTCAGCACCTAGCGGGGGTGGCTACGAGCAGTACTTC.

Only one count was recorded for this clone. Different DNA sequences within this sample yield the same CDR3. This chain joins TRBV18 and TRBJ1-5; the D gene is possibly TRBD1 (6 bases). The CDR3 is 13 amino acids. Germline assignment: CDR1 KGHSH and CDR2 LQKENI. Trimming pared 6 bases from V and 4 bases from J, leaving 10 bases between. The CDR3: CASSPDRNQPQHF. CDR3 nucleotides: TGTGCCAGCTCGCCAGACAGGAATCAGCCCCAGCATTTT.

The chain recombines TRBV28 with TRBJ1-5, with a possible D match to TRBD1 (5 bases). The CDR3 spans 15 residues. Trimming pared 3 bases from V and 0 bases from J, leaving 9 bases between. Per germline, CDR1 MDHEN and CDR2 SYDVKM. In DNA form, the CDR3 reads TGTGCCAGCAGTTTGCGGGGCGGTAGCAATCAGCCCCAGCATTTT. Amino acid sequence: CASSLRGGSNQPQHF. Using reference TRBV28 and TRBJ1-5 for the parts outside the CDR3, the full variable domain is DVKVTQSSRYLVKRTGEKVFLECVQDMDHENMFWYRQDPGLGLRLIYFSYDVKMKEKGDIPEGYSVSREKKERFSLILESASTNQTSMYLCASSLRGGSNQPQHFGDGTRLSIL.